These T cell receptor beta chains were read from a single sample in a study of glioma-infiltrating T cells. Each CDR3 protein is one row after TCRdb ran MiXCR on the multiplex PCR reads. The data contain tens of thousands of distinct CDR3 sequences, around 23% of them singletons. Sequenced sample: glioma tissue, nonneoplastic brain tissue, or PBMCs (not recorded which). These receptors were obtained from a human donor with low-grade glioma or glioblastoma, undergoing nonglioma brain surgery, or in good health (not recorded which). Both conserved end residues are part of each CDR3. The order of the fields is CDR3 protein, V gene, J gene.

CASSSSGRLSYNEQFF	TRBV7-6	TRBJ2-1
CATRQGADTGELFF	TRBV27	TRBJ2-2
CASSQSTGVNTEAFF	TRBV4-1	TRBJ1-1
CASSPAVEYGYTF	TRBV18	TRBJ1-2
CASSLGLRLETQYF	TRBV12-3/TRBV12-4	TRBJ2-5
CAISESDSGIYNEQFF	TRBV10-3	TRBJ2-1
CASSRARVGANVLTF	TRBV11-1	TRBJ2-6
CASSLYGRGGGEGRAGYTF	TRBV27	TRBJ1-2
CASQNKNTEAFF	TRBV5-1	TRBJ1-1
CASSKDTGTRYEQYF	TRBV12-3/TRBV12-4	TRBJ2-7
CSASSRRAGTEAFF	TRBV20-1	TRBJ1-1
CASSQGISGYTF	TRBV2	TRBJ1-2
CSVEMRAERGWDTQYF	TRBV29-1	TRBJ2-3
CASSLSRQPNTEAFF	TRBV5-1	TRBJ1-1
CSAREPGPYNEQFF	TRBV20-1	TRBJ2-1
CASSYDGLAGDNEQFF	TRBV6-1	TRBJ2-1
CSASGPGITEAFF	TRBV20-1	TRBJ1-1
CAGSFGFTDTHYF	TRBV7-8	TRBJ2-3
CASTPGTNVPGAFF	TRBV7-2	TRBJ1-1
CASSEGGSVETQYF	TRBV6-1	TRBJ2-5
CASSEGQGFTGELFF	TRBV2	TRBJ2-2
CSASGSMVFGIGTHEQYF	TRBV20-1	TRBJ2-7
CASSEAGYNEQFF	TRBV6-1	TRBJ2-1
CASKARRTAGGKDTQYF	TRBV7-2	TRBJ2-3
CASGHRAYEQYF	TRBV2	TRBJ2-7
CASSLAGGAAETQYF	TRBV27	TRBJ2-5
CASKRGGQGLYGYTF	TRBV11-2	TRBJ1-2
CASSRGATVTQYF	TRBV11-2	TRBJ2-3
CAISESRTADGYEQYF	TRBV10-3	TRBJ2-7
CAISEPKAGINEQYF	TRBV6-1	TRBJ2-7
CASSLVGDQPQHF	TRBV5-1	TRBJ1-5
CASREILGQNQETQYF	TRBV2	TRBJ2-5
CASSYYRGGVDTQYF	TRBV2	TRBJ2-3
CASSSGTHQETQYF	TRBV6-1	TRBJ2-5
CASSQDSRQETQYF	TRBV3-1	TRBJ2-5
CASSSTREAFF	TRBV4-2	TRBJ1-1